Given below is one T cell receptor beta chain in context. The antigen it recognizes is unknown. No base quality values were provided; no much bigger clone lies one nucleotide off. TCRalpha and TCRbeta libraries were amplified in separate semi-nested PCR reactions using Advantage 2 and reverse primers located in the TRAC or TRBC constant regions. The amount of total RNA used for first-strand cDNA synthesis ranged from about 3 to 550 ng. TCR cDNA libraries were generated by 5'-RACE using the SMARTer PCR cDNA Synthesis kit, with a poly-dT primer employed for first-strand synthesis. Semi-nested constant-region reverse primers carried 5-nucleotide sample-specific barcodes, and products were cleaned with the Zymo DNA Clean and Concentrator-5 kit. Pools of up to ten barcoded samples were ligated to Illumina adaptors and sequenced on an Illumina MiSeq as 2 x 150 bp paired-end reads. The paper's data handling went like this. Demultiplexed reads were aligned with BLAT to a custom library of all human TRAV, TRAJ, TRBV, TRBD and TRBJ combinations from IMGT. The best BLAT hits were picked using pslCDnaFilter (-maxAligns=1, -ignoreIntrons), and custom Perl scripts were used to calculate clonotype frequencies. TCRdb's own reprocessing of the public reads used fastp at Q25 and MiXCR and kept productive beta chains. Merged by CDR3 protein, the rows form single entries marked with the most common genes and DNA. TCRdb's processing, not the authors' own work, is the source of the V and J calls. The sample profile shows almost 5,500 distinct CDR3 sequences; 25% to 30% of them were found once. Of the sample, under 3% is held by the ten largest clones.

These data are taken from a study of T cells generated in artificial thymic organoids listed by TCRdb under 2017. At the level of the whole study: TCR alpha and beta CDR3 repertoires of in vitro artificial thymic organoid-derived CD8 single positive T cells were compared with thymic and peripheral blood naive CD8 T cells. Displayed repertoire sequencing data were described as representative of three independent experiments. The paper as a whole reports these results and caveats: Organoid-derived T cells did not show skewed Valpha or Vbeta usage, which argues against unconventional lineages or clonal expansions being dominant. The TCR clonotype diversity of organoid-derived CD8 single positive T cells was physiological and comparable to that of naive CD8 T cells from thymus and blood.

To build the artificial thymic organoids, human HSPCs were aggregated with MS5 murine stromal cells that had been transduced with human DLL1, and the aggregates were cultured at an air-liquid interface. Hematopoietic stem and progenitor cells that were CD34+CD3-, FACS-purified and depleted of residual T cells served as the seed cells for the organoids. The organoids were grown in serum-free RB27 medium, which consisted of RPMI 1640 supplemented with B27, FLT3L, IL-7 and ascorbic acid. Before RNA extraction, CD3+TCRalphabeta+CD8 single positive T cells from organoids and thymus were sorted by FACS. For each sample, the RNeasy Micro kit was used to purify total RNA from 40,000 to 200,000 sorted cells, and RNA quality was checked on an Agilent RNA 6000 Nano chip. A distance of 9 bases separates the germline ends of V and J, which lose 4 bases and 4 bases respectively. Based on the germline V gene, the CDR1 and CDR2 sequences are LGHNA and YNFKEQ. From cysteine to phenylalanine, the CDR3 is 13 amino acids long. The CDR3 DNA has 39 bases and is translated from base 1.

Sequenced input: naive CD8+ T cells grown in artificial thymic organoids from cord blood stem and progenitor cells. In light of the paper, this sample's cell subset or site label describes: CD3+TCRalphabeta+CD8SP T cells; for blood, CD45RO-CCR7+ naive CD8+ T cells. The clonotype comes from a human donor who gave cord blood stem cells for thymic organoid culture, a cardiac surgery patient who gave postnatal thymus, or a blood donor (not recorded which). Rearrangement joined TRBV4-2 to TRBJ2-3; the D gene remains uncertain. The nucleotides read TGTGCCAGCAGCCGCCGACTTCCAGATACGCAGTATTTT. Its coded protein is CASSRRLPDTQYF.